This paragraph reports one T cell receptor (beta chain). Its antigen is still unknown. Method: immunoSEQ multiplex PCR; TCRdb's copy keeps in-frame clones and lacks some. Altogether 15,000 to 20,000 clones are present, around 85% being singletons, with the ten largest covering roughly an eighth. The sample belongs to a study of STAT5B mutations in CD4+ large granular lymphocyte leukemia. Study-wide results and limits: Without HLA matching, higher CD4+ than CD8+ T-LGLL clonality could reflect small sample size.

Per the germline V gene, CDR1 is KGHSH and CDR2 is LQKENI. CDR3 length: 15 residues. V was cut by 0 bases and J by 3 bases, with 11 bases left in between. The clonotype was recovered from a human donor in good health. This chain joins TRBV18 and TRBJ1-1; D remains ambiguous. The sequenced sample was CD4+ T cells from blood buffy coats. The CDR3: CASSPPWGTYTEAFF. The CDR3 DNA is TGTGCCAGCTCACCACCTTGGGGTACGTACACTGAAGCTTTCTTT. Supplemented by reference TRBV18 and TRBJ1-1, the full variable domain reads NAGVMQNPRHLVRRRGQEARLRCSPMKGHSHVYWYRQLPEEGLKFMVYLQKENIIDESGMPKERFSAEFPKEGPSILRIQQVVRGDSAAYFCASSPPWGTYTEAFFGQGTRLTVV.